Presented here are 16 T cell receptor beta chains from one specimen sequenced in a study of graft-versus-host responses after intestinal transplantation. TCRdb's copy holds only in-frame clones and misses some; the assay was immunoSEQ multiplex PCR. The sample contains just under 65,000 clones, approximately 90% of which appear only once. Antigens of these TCRs are unknown. Sequencing was performed on unstimulated CD8+ T cells sorted from spleen or lymph node cells, taken before transplant. All receptors come from a human donor who was the organ donor for an intestinal transplant.

V and J are TRBV6-6 and TRBJ2-3; a possible D gene is TRBD1 (5 bases). Germline CDR1 and CDR2: MNHNY and SVGAGI (reference sequence). The CDR3 length is 14 residues. Trimming took off 8 bases at V and 4 bases at J, with 16 bases between the two ends. The CDR3: CASQGNWDSDTQYF. CDR3 DNA sequence: TGTGCCAGCCAGGGTAATTGGGATTCAGATACGCAGTATTTT.

The chain combines TRBV29-1 with TRBJ2-1; D possibly corresponds to TRBD2 (5 bases). Germline V gene data show CDR1 as SQVTM and CDR2 as ANQGSEA. This CDR3 region has 15 residues. With 4 bases removed from V and 2 bases from J, the gap between germline ends came to 15 bases. The CDR3: CSVVLTRVAYNEQFF. The CDR3 coding sequence is TGCAGCGTTGTTCTTACGCGGGTAGCCTACAATGAGCAGTTCTTC.

This chain uses TRBV6-5 with TRBJ1-2; 9 nucleotides align to TRBD1. V trimming: 6 bases; J trimming: 8 bases; junction bases outside the gene matches: 7. The CDR3 is 13 amino acids. CDR1 is MNHEY and CDR2 is SVGAGI in the germline V gene. The CDR3 DNA reads as TGTGCCAGCAGAACAGGGGGCGCGTTAGGCTACACCTTC. This encodes CASRTGGALGYTF.

This clone was counted only a few times. The chain has TRBV4-1 and TRBJ2-2; D is unclear. Per germline, CDR1 MGHRA and CDR2 YSYEKL. V lost 4 bases and J 2 bases, leaving 11 bases between the germline ends. CDR3 length equals 15 residues. DNA of the CDR3: TGCGCCAGCAGCCGCGCACGAGAAAACACCGGGGAGCTGTTTTTT. Protein product: CASSRARENTGELFF.

The V call is TRBV11-2, the J call TRBJ1-1; 7 nucleotides agree with TRBD1. CDR1 SGHAT and CDR2 FQNNGV come from the germline V gene. Germline trimming cut 10 bases from V and 5 bases from J; bases unmatched to any gene: 10. The CDR3 has 13 residues. The CDR3 loop is CATNPAGGTEAFF. The CDR3 DNA reads TGTGCCACCAATCCTGCAGGGGGGACTGAAGCTTTCTTT.

The rearrangement uses TRBV13 and TRBJ2-7, with D perhaps matching TRBD1 (5 bases). From germline, CDR1 is PRHDT and CDR2 FYEKMQ (reference sequence). The V and J ends lost 8 bases and 3 bases respectively, with 17 bases between them. CDR3 length: 14 amino acids. The CDR3 region is CASAQDGHYYEQYF. The CDR3 region has the DNA TGTGCCAGCGCCCAGGATGGACACTACTACGAGCAGTACTTC.

J is TRBJ1-1 and V is TRBV28; no clear D. Germline CDR1 MDHEN, CDR2 SYDVKM. The V end lost 4 bases, the J end lost 1 base, and 13 bases lay between the germline ends. The length of the CDR3 is 15 residues. CDR3 protein: CASSSRVSGNTEAFF. The DNA for the CDR3 is TGTGCCAGCAGTTCTCGGGTCTCGGGGAACACTGAAGCTTTCTTT.

This chain uses TRBV10-2 with TRBJ2-3; 10 positions match TRBD2. Germline V gives CDR1 WSHSY, CDR2 SAAADI. The CDR3 consists of 15 residues. V lost 7 bases, J lost 3 bases, and 7 bases stayed unmatched. The CDR3 protein is CASIWYSGRTDTQYF. Written as DNA, the CDR3 is TGCGCCAGCATCTGGTATAGCGGGAGGACAGATACGCAGTATTTT.

V and J are TRBV28 and TRBJ2-1; 9 bases line up with TRBD2. CDR3 length: 17 residues. Germline CDR1 is MDHEN and CDR2 is SYDVKM. V was clipped by 2 bases and J by 5 bases; unmatched bases: 10. Written as DNA, the CDR3 is TGTGCCAGCAGTTTACGTGGGGGGCTAGCGGGAAACAATGAGCAGTTCTTC. Translated: CASSLRGGLAGNNEQFF.

The gene calls are TRBV6-4 and TRBJ2-6, with a possible D match to TRBD1 (6 bases). Germline CDR1 reads MRHNA; CDR2 reads SNTAGT. V dropped 2 bases and J dropped 0 bases, with 8 bases sitting between them. This CDR3 has 16 amino acids. In DNA form, the CDR3 reads TGTGCCAGCAGTGACCAGGGACACTCTGGGGCCAACGTCCTGACTTTC. Translated: CASSDQGHSGANVLTF.

CDR3 residues: CASSSSGRGTDTQYF. DNA for the CDR3: TGTGCCAGCAGTTCCAGCGGGAGGGGCACAGATACGCAGTATTTT. This sequence joins TRBV7-3 and TRBJ2-3; 10 nucleotides agree with TRBD2. Germline lookup yields CDR1 SGHTA and CDR2 FQGTGA. CDR3 length equals 15 residues. Trimming removed 6 bases from V and 1 base from J; junction bases left unmatched: 4.

The V and J genes are TRBV19 and TRBJ2-7; a weak D match, TRBD2 (6 bases). This CDR3 has 14 residues. V shed 9 bases and J shed 0 bases, with 15 bases lying between them. Per germline, CDR1 LNHDA and CDR2 SQIVND (reference sequence). The DNA of the CDR3 is TGTGCCAGCAGTGATACGGGAGACTCCTACGAGCAGTACTTC. Protein: CASSDTGDSYEQYF.

This chain uses TRBV7-6 with TRBJ2-1, with D hard to call. The CDR3 runs 15 residues. V lost 5 bases, J lost 4 bases, and 15 bases lay in between. Germline V gives CDR1 SGHVS, CDR2 FNYEAQ. The CDR3 nucleotides are TGTGCCAGCAGCGTCAGGTCGCTCTCTTACAATGAGCAGTTCTTC. As protein: CASSVRSLSYNEQFF.

J is TRBJ2-7 and V is TRBV28, with 8 bases matching TRBD1. Germline CDR1 reads MDHEN; CDR2 reads SYDVKM. The J segment lost 4 bases and the V segment lost 4 bases, leaving 6 bases of the junction unmatched. CDR3 size: 14 residues. The CDR3 loop reads CASSSAGGSYEQYF. CDR3 DNA sequence: TGTGCCAGCAGTTCGGCAGGGGGCTCGTACGAGCAGTACTTC.

This rearrangement joins TRBV4-1 to TRBJ1-1, with a possible D match to TRBD1 (5 bases). CDR3 length: 13 amino acids. CDR1 is MGHRA and CDR2 is YSYEKL in the germline V gene. Trimming shortened V by 4 bases and J by 11 bases, and 17 bases separated the two germline ends. In nucleotides, the CDR3 is TGCGCCAGCAGCCGAACCGAAAAGGGGAGGGCTTTCTTT. Its protein is CASSRTEKGRAFF.

This clone was detected only once. This CDR3 reads CASSLGGIGTIYNEQFF. For the CDR3, the DNA is TGCGCCAGCAGCTTGGGCGGGATAGGCACTATTTACAATGAGCAGTTCTTC. The chain joins TRBV5-1 to TRBJ2-1; weak D call: TRBD2 (6 bases). CDR3 length equals 17 residues. Germline CDR1 is SGHRS and CDR2 is YFSETQ. The ends were cut back, 0 bases at V and 4 bases at J, with 17 bases in the middle.